This T cell receptor (beta chain) came from a study of T-cell memory formation after mild COVID-19. Study-level background: Clusters were largely donor specific.

Whole-study findings and limits: There were some responding clones in pre-infection memory, which suggested that cross-reactive memory had joined. Largely, contracting CD4+ clones fell within CM and EM, and contracting CD8+ clones within EMRA.

About this clonotype: Antigen specificity is unknown.

Germline CDR1 is SGHRS and CDR2 is YFSETQ. The CDR3 contains 13 residues. V was clipped by 6 bases and J by 4 bases, with 13 bases between them. 5'RACE with constant-segment primers built TCRalpha and TCRbeta cDNA libraries with UMIs. TCRdb reanalysed the 5' RACE reads using MiXCR and keeps one entry per CDR3 protein. The sample records around 130,000 distinct CDR3 sequences, around 14% being singletons. This receptor was identified in an adult woman who had mild COVID-19 (a few samples of this study predate the infection). Cell type and time point are not known. Source material: PBMCs or a T cell subset sorted from them (not recorded which). The chain employs TRBV5-1 and TRBJ1-2; D not resolved. CDR3 protein: CASTADGVYGYTF. The CDR3 nucleotides read TGCGCCAGCACCGCGGACGGAGTCTATGGCTACACCTTC.